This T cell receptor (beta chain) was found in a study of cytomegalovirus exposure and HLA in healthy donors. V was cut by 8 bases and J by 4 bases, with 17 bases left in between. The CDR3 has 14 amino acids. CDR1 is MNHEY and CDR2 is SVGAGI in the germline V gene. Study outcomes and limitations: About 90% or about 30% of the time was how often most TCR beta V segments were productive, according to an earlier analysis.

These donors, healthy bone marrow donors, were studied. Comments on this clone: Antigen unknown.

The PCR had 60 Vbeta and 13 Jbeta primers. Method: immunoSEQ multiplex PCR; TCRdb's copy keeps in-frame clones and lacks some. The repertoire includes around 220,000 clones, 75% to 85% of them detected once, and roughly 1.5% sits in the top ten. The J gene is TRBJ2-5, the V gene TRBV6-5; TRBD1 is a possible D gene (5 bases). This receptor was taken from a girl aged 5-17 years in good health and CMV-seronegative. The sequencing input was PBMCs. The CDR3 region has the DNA TGTGCCAGCGCCGCGGCAGGGTTGGTAGAGACCCAGTACTTC. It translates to CASAAAGLVETQYF.